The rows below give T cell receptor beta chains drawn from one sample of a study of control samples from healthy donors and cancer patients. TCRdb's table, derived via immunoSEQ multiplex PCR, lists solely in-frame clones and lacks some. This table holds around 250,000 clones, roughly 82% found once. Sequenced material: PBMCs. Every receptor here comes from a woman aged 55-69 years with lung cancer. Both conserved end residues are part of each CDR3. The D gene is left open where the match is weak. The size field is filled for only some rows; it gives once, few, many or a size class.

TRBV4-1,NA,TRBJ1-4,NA,CASSQDPQERNEKLFF,TGCGCCAGCAGCCAAGATCCGCAGGAGAGGAATGAAAAACTGTTTTTT
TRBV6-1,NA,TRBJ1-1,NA,CASSDGDRIHTLTTEAFF,TGTGCCAGCAGTGATGGGGATAGGATACATACCCTGACCACTGAAGCTTTCTTT
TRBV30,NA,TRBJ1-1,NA,CAWRQQGVTEAFF,TGTGCCTGGAGGCAACAGGGTGTTACTGAAGCTTTCTTT
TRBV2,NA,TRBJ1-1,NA,CASSDEGKNTEAFF,TGTGCCAGCAGTGATGAGGGGAAGAACACTGAAGCTTTCTTT
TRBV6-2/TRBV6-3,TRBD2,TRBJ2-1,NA,CASSYSGLAGGAEQFF,TGTGCCAGCAGTTACTCAGGCCTAGCGGGAGGCGCGGAGCAGTTCTTC
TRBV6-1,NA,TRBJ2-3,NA,CASSAPGGSAQDTQYF,TGTGCCAGCAGTGCCCCCGGAGGGTCGGCACAGGATACGCAGTATTTT
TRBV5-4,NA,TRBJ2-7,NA,CASSLAGGTGTYEQYF,TGTGCCAGCAGCTTGGCGGGAGGGACAGGAACCTACGAGCAGTACTTC
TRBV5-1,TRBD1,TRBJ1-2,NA,CASSDFSGTAYGYTF,TGCGCCAGCAGCGATTTCTCCGGGACAGCTTATGGCTACACCTTC
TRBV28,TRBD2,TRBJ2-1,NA,CASSSSGSRNEQFF,TGTGCCAGCAGTTCTAGCGGGAGTAGGAATGAGCAGTTCTTC
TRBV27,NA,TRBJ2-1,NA,CASSLRQSSYNEQFF,TGTGCCAGCAGTTTACGACAGAGCTCCTACAATGAGCAGTTCTTC
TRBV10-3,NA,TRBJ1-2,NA,CAISDPTDNYGYTF,TGTGCCATCAGTGACCCGACAGATAACTATGGCTACACCTTC
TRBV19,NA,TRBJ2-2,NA,CASTKPWGLATGELFF,TGTGCCAGTACCAAACCTTGGGGCCTCGCCACCGGGGAGCTGTTTTTT
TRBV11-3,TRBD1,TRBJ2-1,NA,CASSLRDRYNEQFF,TGTGCCAGCAGCCTCCGGGACAGATACAATGAGCAGTTCTTC
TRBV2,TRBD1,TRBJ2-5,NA,CASRTGFYRAETQYF,TGTGCCAGCAGGACAGGGTTTTATCGGGCGGAGACCCAGTACTTC
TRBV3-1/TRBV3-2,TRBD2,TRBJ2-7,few,CASSQVSGGFEQYF,TGTGCCAGCAGCCAAGTAAGCGGGGGGTTTGAGCAGTACTTC
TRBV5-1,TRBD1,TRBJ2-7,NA,CASSPRTGDDEQYF,TGCGCCAGCAGCCCAAGGACAGGGGACGACGAGCAGTACTTC
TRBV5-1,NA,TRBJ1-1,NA,CASLGEGRTEAFF,TGCGCCAGCTTGGGCGAGGGGCGGACCGAAGCTTTCTTT
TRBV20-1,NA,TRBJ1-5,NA,CSASSEGGPGGNQPQHF,TGCAGTGCTAGTTCCGAGGGGGGGCCGGGTGGCAATCAGCCCCAGCATTTT
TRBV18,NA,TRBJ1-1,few,CASSPFSPGEAFF,TGTGCCAGCTCACCTTTCAGTCCCGGGGAAGCTTTCTTT
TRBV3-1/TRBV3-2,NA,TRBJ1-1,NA,CASSQGYSNTEAFF,TGTGCCAGCAGCCAAGGGTATTCGAACACTGAAGCTTTCTTT
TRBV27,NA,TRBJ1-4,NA,CASSLSGLASEKLFF,TGTGCCAGCAGTTTATCGGGGTTGGCCAGTGAAAAACTGTTTTTT
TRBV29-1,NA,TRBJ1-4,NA,CSAGGEKLFF,TGCAGCGCCGGCGGGGAAAAACTGTTTTTT
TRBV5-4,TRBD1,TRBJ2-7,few,CASSFDRESAQYF,TGTGCCAGCAGCTTTGACAGGGAAAGCGCGCAGTACTTC